The 15 T cell receptor beta chains listed next were all sequenced from one sample in a study of T cells in Graves' hyperthyroidism and ophthalmopathy. RNA transcripts yielded amplified TCR beta CDR3 regions. The primer set for the first-round RT-PCR of the TCR CDR3 was HTBI. TCRdb itself ran the multiplex PCR reads through MiXCR, one entry per CDR3 protein. Of 400,000 to 500,000 distinct CDR3 sequences listed, roughly 14% are singletons. What was sequenced was blood. Source of these receptors: a man younger than 35 with Graves' ophthalmopathy.

This chain uses TRBV5-1 with TRBJ1-2; D call uncertain. The V gene's germline CDR1 is SGHRS and CDR2 YFSETQ. V was pared by 0 bases and J by 3 bases, with 12 bases between. CDR3 length: 15 amino acids. CDR3 region: CASSLVGNLDYGYTF. DNA of the CDR3: TGCGCCAGCAGCTTGGTGGGGAATTTGGACTATGGCTACACCTTC.

This clonotype was seen repeatedly, ten times or more. The genes are TRBV6-5 and TRBJ1-1, with D unresolved. The CDR3 covers 13 residues. V was cut by 0 bases and J by 9 bases, with 11 bases left in between. CDR1 and CDR2 from the germline V gene are MNHEY and SVGAGI. The CDR3 sequence is CASSYSPLNKAFF. The CDR3 region has the DNA TGTGCCAGCAGTTACTCACCCCTTAATAAAGCTTTCTTT.

The chain joins TRBV6-2 or TRBV6-3 to TRBJ1-3; possible D gene TRBD1, 5 bases. The CDR3 sequence is 15 residues long. V lost 6 bases to trimming and J lost 4 bases, with 16 bases between them. Per the germline V gene, CDR1 is MNHEY and CDR2 is SVGEGT. The CDR3 loop is CASSPGTARGNTIYF. The CDR3, as DNA: TGTGCCAGCAGCCCCGGGACTGCAAGAGGAAACACCATATATTTT.

This clonotype was detected only a few times. CDR3 coding DNA: TGTGCCAGCAGTTACTCGTTGGGAAACTACGAGCAGTACTTC. Amino acids: CASSYSLGNYEQYF. The chain has TRBV6-6 and TRBJ2-7; no firm D call. Per germline, CDR1 MNHNY and CDR2 SVGAGI (reference sequence). This CDR3 is built from 14 residues. The germline V and J ends were trimmed by 0 bases and 3 bases, with 9 bases remaining between them.

This clonotype was detected many times. This chain connects TRBV2 to TRBJ2-7, with D possibly matching TRBD1 (5 bases). Germline assignment: CDR1 SNHLY and CDR2 FYNNEI. Trimming removed 3 bases at V and 3 bases at J, with 12 bases between. The length of the CDR3 is 14 residues. The CDR3 region is CASSDRRGFYEQYF. CDR3 nucleotide sequence: TGTGCCAGCAGTGATAGAAGGGGATTCTACGAGCAGTACTTC.

This clonotype showed up many times. The chain recombines TRBV6-1 with TRBJ2-5, with a tentative D call TRBD2 (5 bases). V dropped 2 bases and J dropped 3 bases, with 10 bases sitting between them. The CDR3 runs 14 residues. Germline assignment: CDR1 MNHNS and CDR2 SASEGT. CDR3 nucleotide sequence: TGTGCCAGCAGTGAACCTAGCATGGAAGAGACCCAGTACTTC. The encoded protein is CASSEPSMEETQYF.

This clonotype was seen repeatedly, ten times or more. The V call is TRBV7-2, the J call TRBJ2-1; unclear D gene. Germline V gene data show CDR1 as SGHTA and CDR2 as FQGNSA. Trimming pared 4 bases from V and 3 bases from J, leaving 10 bases between. The CDR3 covers 14 residues. For the CDR3, the DNA is TGTGCCAGCAGCTCGGACCCGGTCTACAATGAGCAGTTCTTC. Encoded protein: CASSSDPVYNEQFF.

This clonotype was counted many times. V and J are TRBV6-5 and TRBJ2-1; the D is unclear. This CDR3 is built from 14 residues. Germline CDR1 and CDR2: MNHEY and SVGAGI. The V end was cut by 0 bases, the J end by 4 bases, with 7 bases between. Here the CDR3 DNA reads TGTGCCAGCAGTTACTCGCTACCATACAATGAGCAGTTCTTC. Its translation: CASSYSLPYNEQFF.

This clonotype was found a few times. This chain connects TRBV20-1 to TRBJ1-6, with TRBD1 identical over 10 bases. The CDR3 runs to 15 residues. V was clipped by 2 bases and J by 6 bases; unmatched bases: 4. From germline, CDR1 is DFQATT and CDR2 SNEGSKA (reference sequence). Written as DNA, the CDR3 is TGCAGTGCTAGAAGGGACAGGGGATTTAATTCACCCCTCCACTTT. Protein sequence: CSARRDRGFNSPLHF.

This clonotype was counted at least ten times. The rearrangement joins TRBV30 to TRBJ1-1; unclear D gene. The length of the CDR3 is 13 residues. CDR1 and CDR2 from the germline V gene are GTSNPN and SVGIG (reference sequence). Trimming took 3 bases from V and 7 from J, leaving 15 bases between them. Written as DNA, the CDR3 is TGTGCCTGGAGGTTCGGGGTGATGAATGAAGCTTTCTTT. It encodes CAWRFGVMNEAFF.

This clonotype was seen repeatedly, ten times or more. The gene calls are TRBV12-3 or TRBV12-4 and TRBJ2-1; 16 nucleotides align to TRBD2. This CDR3 is 18 amino acids long. The V segment lost 3 bases and the J segment 3 bases; nucleotides outside the gene matches: 5. The CDR3 coding sequence is TGTGCCAGCAGTTTTGGGACTAGCGGGGGGGTATTCTACAATGAGCAGTTCTTC. Protein product: CASSFGTSGGVFYNEQFF.

This clonotype was seen only a few times. J is TRBJ1-1 and V is TRBV6-6; D might be TRBD1 (6 bases). The ends were cut back, 0 bases at V and 0 bases at J, with 8 bases in the middle. This CDR3 contains 15 residues. Germline CDR1 is MNHNY and CDR2 is SVGAGI (reference sequence). The CDR3 loop reads CASSYSGGLNTEAFF. The CDR3 DNA is TGTGCCAGCAGTTACTCGGGGGGCCTGAACACTGAAGCTTTCTTT.

The J gene is TRBJ1-5, the V gene TRBV30, with 10 bases fitting TRBD1. CDR3 length: 13 residues. V lost 2 bases, J lost 15 bases, and 10 bases stayed unmatched. Germline V gene lookup returns CDR1 GTSNPN and CDR2 SVGIG (reference sequence). CDR3 nucleotide sequence: TGTGCCTGGAGTAAGGGACAGGGGACTTTAGGGCATTTT. Amino acids: CAWSKGQGTLGHF. The entire variable domain, with the rest obtained from reference TRBV30 and TRBJ1-5, is as follows: SQTIHQWPATLVQPVGSPLSLECTVEGTSNPNLYWYRQAAGRGLQLLFYSVGIGQISSEVPQNLSASRPQDRQFILSSKKLLLSDSGFYLCAWSKGQGTLGHFGDGTRLSIL.

This clonotype was picked up many times. In nucleotides, the CDR3 is TGTGCCAGCAGTTTATCTGGGCTAGCTTTAGGTGAGCAGTTCTTC. This gives the protein CASSLSGLALGEQFF. This rearrangement joins TRBV27 to TRBJ2-1, with D perhaps TRBD2 (5 bases). V lost 0 bases and J lost 9, with 15 bases in between. Looked up from germline, CDR1 is MNHEY and CDR2 is SMNVEV (reference sequence). This CDR3 spans 15 amino acids.

Many counts were recorded for this clonotype. The chain combines TRBV7-8 with TRBJ1-4, with D possibly TRBD1 on 5 matching bases. CDR3 length: 13 residues. The V gene lost 5 bases and the J gene lost 7 bases, with 11 bases spanning the gap. Germline-derived CDR1 and CDR2 are SGHVS and FQNEAQ. CDR3 amino acids: CASSLPGAEKLFF. The CDR3 DNA follows: TGTGCCAGCAGCCTCCCTGGGGCTGAAAAACTGTTTTTT.